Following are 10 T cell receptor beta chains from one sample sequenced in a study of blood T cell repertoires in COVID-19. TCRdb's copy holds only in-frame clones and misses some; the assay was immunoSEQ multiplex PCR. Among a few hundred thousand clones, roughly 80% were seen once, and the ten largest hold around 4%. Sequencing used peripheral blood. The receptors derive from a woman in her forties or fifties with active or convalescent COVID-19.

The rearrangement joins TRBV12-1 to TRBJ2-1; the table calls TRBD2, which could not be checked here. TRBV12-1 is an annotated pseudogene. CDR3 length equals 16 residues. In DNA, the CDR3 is TGTGCCAGCAGCTTTGATATCCAGCGGGAGTACAATGAGCAGTTCTTC. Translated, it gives CASSFDIQREYNEQFF.

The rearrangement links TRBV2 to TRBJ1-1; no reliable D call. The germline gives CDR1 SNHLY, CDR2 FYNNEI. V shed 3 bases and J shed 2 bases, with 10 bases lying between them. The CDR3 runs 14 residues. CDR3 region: CASSDERENTEAFF. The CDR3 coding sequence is TGTGCCAGCAGTGATGAACGGGAAAACACTGAAGCTTTCTTT.

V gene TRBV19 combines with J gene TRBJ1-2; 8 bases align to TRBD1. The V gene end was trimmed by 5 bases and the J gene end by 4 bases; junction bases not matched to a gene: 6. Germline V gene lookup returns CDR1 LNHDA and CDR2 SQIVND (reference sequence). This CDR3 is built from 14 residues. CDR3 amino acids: CASSPRQGTYGYTF. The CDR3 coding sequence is TGTGCCAGTAGTCCCCGACAGGGGACCTATGGCTACACCTTC.

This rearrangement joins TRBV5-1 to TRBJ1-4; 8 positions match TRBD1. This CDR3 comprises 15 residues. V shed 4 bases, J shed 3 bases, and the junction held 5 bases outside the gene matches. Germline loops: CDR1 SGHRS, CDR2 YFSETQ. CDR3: CASSPTGVANEKLFF. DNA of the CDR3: TGCGCCAGCAGCCCGACAGGGGTTGCTAATGAAAAACTGTTTTTT.

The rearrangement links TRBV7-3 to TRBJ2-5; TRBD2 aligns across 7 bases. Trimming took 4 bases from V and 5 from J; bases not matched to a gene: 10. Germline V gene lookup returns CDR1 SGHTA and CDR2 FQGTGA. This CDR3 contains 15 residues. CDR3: CASSSKSGARETQYF. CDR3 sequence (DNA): TGTGCCAGCAGCTCTAAAAGCGGGGCTCGGGAGACCCAGTACTTC.

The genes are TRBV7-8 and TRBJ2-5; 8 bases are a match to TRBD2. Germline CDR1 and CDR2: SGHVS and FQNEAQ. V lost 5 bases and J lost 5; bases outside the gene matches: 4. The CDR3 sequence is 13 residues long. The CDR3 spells CASSPGRGETQYF. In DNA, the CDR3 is TGTGCCAGCAGCCCCGGGAGGGGGGAGACCCAGTACTTC.

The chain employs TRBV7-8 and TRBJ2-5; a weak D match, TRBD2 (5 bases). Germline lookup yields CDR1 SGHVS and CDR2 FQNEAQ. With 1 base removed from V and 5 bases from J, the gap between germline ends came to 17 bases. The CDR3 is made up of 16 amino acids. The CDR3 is CASSLVAMRARETQYF. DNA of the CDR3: TGTGCCAGCAGCTTAGTCGCCATGAGGGCCCGGGAGACCCAGTACTTC.

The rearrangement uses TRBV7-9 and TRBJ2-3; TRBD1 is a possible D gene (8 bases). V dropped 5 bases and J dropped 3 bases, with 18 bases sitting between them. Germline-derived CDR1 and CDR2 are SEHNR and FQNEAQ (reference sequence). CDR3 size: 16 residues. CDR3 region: CASSPRTGRETDTQYF. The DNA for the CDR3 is TGTGCCAGCAGCCCGCGGACAGGGAGGGAGACAGATACGCAGTATTTT.

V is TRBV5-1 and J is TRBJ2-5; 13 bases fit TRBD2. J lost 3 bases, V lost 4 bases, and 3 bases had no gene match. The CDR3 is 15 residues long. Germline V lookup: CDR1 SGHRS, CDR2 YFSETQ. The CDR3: CASSPGLAGKETQYF. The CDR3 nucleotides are TGCGCCAGCAGCCCGGGACTAGCGGGAAAAGAGACCCAGTACTTC.

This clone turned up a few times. This CDR3 reads CASSSPPIQPQHF. In DNA, the CDR3 is TGTGCCAGCAGTTCCCCTCCTATACAGCCCCAGCATTTT. The chain recombines TRBV28 with TRBJ1-5, with unresolved D. The germline V gene has CDR1 MDHEN and CDR2 SYDVKM. Trimming removed 4 bases at V and 7 bases at J, with 11 bases between. This CDR3 has 13 residues.